One and the same sample provided the 4 T cell receptor beta chains below, sequenced in a study of T cells of healthy individuals (dated by TCRdb to 2016 to 2018). The library was prepared using 5' RACE. The sequencer was an Illumina MiSeq. The raw public reads went through TCRdb reprocessing: fastp at Q25, MiXCR clone calling, in-frame beta chains kept. Every CDR3 protein is listed once, alongside the most common genes and DNA of its rows. Recorded for this sample are 60,000 to 75,000 distinct CDR3 sequences; around 15% of them occurred a single time. Together, the top ten hold around 4.6% of the sample. Every receptor here comes from a human donor in good health.

The chain has TRBV25-1 and TRBJ1-1, with unresolved D. There are 16 residues in the CDR3. CDR1 and CDR2 from the germline V gene are MGHDK and SYGVNS. Trimming pared 4 bases from V and 6 bases from J, leaving 21 bases between. CDR3 sequence reads: CASSVVGGPSGAEAFF. DNA of the CDR3: TGTGCCAGCAGTGTTGTGGGCGGTCCCTCGGGCGCTGAAGCTTTCTTT.

This clonotype has more than one count but fewer than ten. The chain couples TRBV11-2 to TRBJ1-5; 8 nucleotides line up with TRBD1. V was pared by 5 bases and J by 4 bases, with 4 bases of the junction left unmatched. Germline V lookup: CDR1 SGHAT, CDR2 FQNNGV. The CDR3 is 14 amino acids. Written as DNA, the CDR3 is TGTGCCAGCAGCCCGGACAGGGCGAATCAGCCCCAGCATTTT. This encodes CASSPDRANQPQHF.

This clonotype was seen repeatedly, ten times or more. The rearrangement links TRBV7-9 to TRBJ2-4, with TRBD1 matching 9 bases. Per germline, CDR1 SEHNR and CDR2 FQNEAQ (reference sequence). The CDR3 is 15 residues long. The trim removed 1 base at V and 15 bases at J, leaving 13 bases unmatched. For the CDR3, the DNA is TGTGCCAGCAGCTTAGGCTTTCCGGGACAGGGCGTGACGTACTTC. As protein: CASSLGFPGQGVTYF.

This clonotype came up many times. The chain is built from TRBV29-1 and TRBJ2-4; D is perhaps TRBD2 (5 bases). V was cut by 4 bases and J by 8 bases, with 15 bases left in between. The CDR3 has 13 amino acids. Germline values: CDR1 SQVTM, CDR2 ANQGSEA. The chain's CDR3 is CSVAARNGDIQYF. The CDR3, as DNA: TGCAGCGTTGCGGCTCGCAACGGGGACATTCAGTACTTC. Filled out from reference TRBV29-1 and TRBJ2-4, the complete variable domain reads SAVISQKPSRDICQRGTSLTIQCQVDSQVTMMFWYRQQPGQSLTLIATANQGSEATYESGFVIDKFPISRPNLTFSTLTVSNMSPEDSSIYLCSVAARNGDIQYFGAGTRLSVL.